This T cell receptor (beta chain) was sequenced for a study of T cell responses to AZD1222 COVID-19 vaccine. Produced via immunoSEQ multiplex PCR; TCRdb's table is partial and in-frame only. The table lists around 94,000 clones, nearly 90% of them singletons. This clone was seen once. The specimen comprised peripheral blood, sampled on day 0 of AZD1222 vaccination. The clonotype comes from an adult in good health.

In DNA form, the CDR3 reads TGTGCCAGCAGCTTTGGGGGGCGAGAGGTCACTGAAGCTTTCTTT. Amino acid sequence: CASSFGGREVTEAFF. The chain carries TRBV7-3 and TRBJ1-1, with D maybe TRBD1 (6 bases). The CDR3 length is 15 residues. V lost 3 bases and J lost 4, with 15 bases in between. Germline loops: CDR1 SGHTA, CDR2 FQGTGA.